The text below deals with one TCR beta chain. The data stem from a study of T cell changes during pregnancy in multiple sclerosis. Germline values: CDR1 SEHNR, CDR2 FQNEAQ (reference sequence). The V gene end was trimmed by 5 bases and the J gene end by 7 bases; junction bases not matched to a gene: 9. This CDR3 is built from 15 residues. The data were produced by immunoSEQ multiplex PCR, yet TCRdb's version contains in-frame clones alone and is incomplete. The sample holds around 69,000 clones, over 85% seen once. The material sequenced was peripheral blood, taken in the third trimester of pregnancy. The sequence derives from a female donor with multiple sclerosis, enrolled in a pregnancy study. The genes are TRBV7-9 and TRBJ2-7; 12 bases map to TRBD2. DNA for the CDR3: TGTGCCAGCAGCGGACCTAGCGGGAGGGCCGAGGAGCAGTACTTC. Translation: CASSGPSGRAEEQYF. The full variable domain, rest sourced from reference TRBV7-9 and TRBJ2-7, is DTGVSQNPRHKITKRGQNVTFRCDPISEHNRLYWYRQTLGQGPEFLTYFQNEAQLEKSRLLSDRFSAERPKGSFSTLEIQRTEQGDSAMYLCASSGPSGRAEEQYFGPGTRLTVT.